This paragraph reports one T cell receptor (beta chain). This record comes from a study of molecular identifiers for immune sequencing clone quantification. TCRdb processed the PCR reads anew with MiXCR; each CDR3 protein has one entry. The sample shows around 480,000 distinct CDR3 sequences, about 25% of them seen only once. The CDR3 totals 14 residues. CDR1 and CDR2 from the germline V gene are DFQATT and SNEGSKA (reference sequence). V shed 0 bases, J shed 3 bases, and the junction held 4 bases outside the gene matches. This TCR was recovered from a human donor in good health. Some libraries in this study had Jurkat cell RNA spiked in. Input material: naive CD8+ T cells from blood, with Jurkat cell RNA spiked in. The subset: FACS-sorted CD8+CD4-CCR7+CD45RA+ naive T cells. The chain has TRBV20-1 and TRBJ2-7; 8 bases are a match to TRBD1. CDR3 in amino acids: CSARDEQGGYEQYF. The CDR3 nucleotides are TGCAGTGCTAGAGATGAACAGGGGGGCTACGAGCAGTACTTC.